This is a list of T cell receptor beta chains from one sample in a study of CD8 T cells in ankylosing spondylitis. Each CDR3 protein is one row after TCRdb ran MiXCR on the 5' RACE reads. The sample holds about 540,000 distinct CDR3 sequences, roughly 13% seen once. The material sequenced was blood, either unsorted or a sorted T cell fraction (not recorded which). The receptors were sampled from a male donor with ankylosing spondylitis. Each CDR3 is given with its conserved first and last residue. Fields, in order: J gene, clone size, V gene, D gene, CDR3 protein, CDR3 DNA. D genes are given only for firm matches. Clone size is stated in some rows and not others, as once, few, many or a class when expanded.

j_call: TRBJ2-1; clone_size: .; v_call: TRBV6-5; d_call: TRBD1; cdr3_aa: CASSSAGRTGDEQFF; cdr3_nt: TGTGCCAGCAGTTCCGCGGGGCGGACAGGGGATGAGCAGTTCTTC
j_call: TRBJ2-1; clone_size: few; v_call: TRBV5-1; d_call: TRBD2; cdr3_aa: CASKEGLAGVDEQFF; cdr3_nt: TGCGCCAGCAAGGAAGGGCTAGCGGGAGTCGATGAGCAGTTCTTC
j_call: TRBJ1-1; clone_size: many; v_call: TRBV3-1; d_call: TRBD1; cdr3_aa: CASSLDRGAEAFF; cdr3_nt: TGTGCCAGCAGCCTAGACAGGGGCGCTGAAGCTTTCTTT
j_call: TRBJ2-1; clone_size: few; v_call: TRBV6-2/TRBV6-3; d_call: .; cdr3_aa: CASSGLTRNEQFF; cdr3_nt: TGTGCCAGCAGTGGACTAACGCGGAATGAGCAGTTCTTC
j_call: TRBJ1-5; clone_size: few; v_call: TRBV19; d_call: .; cdr3_aa: CASRTGTADQPQHF; cdr3_nt: TGTGCCAGTAGGACCGGGACGGCTGATCAGCCCCAGCATTTT
j_call: TRBJ2-1; clone_size: .; v_call: TRBV9; d_call: TRBD2; cdr3_aa: CASSEGGRYNEQFF; cdr3_nt: TGTGCCAGCAGCGAGGGCGGGAGATACAATGAGCAGTTCTTC
j_call: TRBJ2-7; clone_size: .; v_call: TRBV27; d_call: .; cdr3_aa: CASSLLRRRSDEQYF; cdr3_nt: TGTGCCAGCAGTTTGTTGAGACGTCGGTCTGACGAGCAGTACTTC
j_call: TRBJ2-1; clone_size: .; v_call: TRBV11-3; d_call: TRBD2; cdr3_aa: CASSFGTNNEQFF; cdr3_nt: TGTGCCAGCAGCTTCGGGACTAACAATGAGCAGTTCTTC
j_call: TRBJ2-3; clone_size: many; v_call: TRBV11-2; d_call: .; cdr3_aa: CASSLDGGKGDTQYF; cdr3_nt: TGTGCCAGCAGCTTAGATGGAGGAAAGGGGGATACGCAGTATTTT
j_call: TRBJ1-6; clone_size: .; v_call: TRBV27; d_call: TRBD1; cdr3_aa: CASTNRGTYNSPLHF; cdr3_nt: TGTGCCAGCACTAACAGGGGAACCTATAATTCACCCCTCCACTTT
j_call: TRBJ1-1; clone_size: few; v_call: TRBV10-3; d_call: .; cdr3_aa: CAISELGPENTEAFF; cdr3_nt: TGTGCCATCAGTGAGCTTGGGCCTGAGAACACTGAAGCTTTCTTT
j_call: TRBJ2-5; clone_size: few; v_call: TRBV5-6; d_call: .; cdr3_aa: CATARTAHYQETQYF; cdr3_nt: TGTGCCACCGCTCGGACAGCGCACTACCAAGAGACCCAGTACTTC
j_call: TRBJ1-5; clone_size: .; v_call: TRBV5-5; d_call: .; cdr3_aa: CASSFRGGQPQHF; cdr3_nt: TGTGCCAGCAGCTTCCGGGGGGGTCAGCCCCAGCATTTT
j_call: TRBJ2-1; clone_size: few; v_call: TRBV9; d_call: .; cdr3_aa: CASSAPRESSYNEQFF; cdr3_nt: TGTGCCAGCAGCGCCCCACGGGAGAGCTCCTACAATGAGCAGTTCTTC
j_call: TRBJ2-2; clone_size: .; v_call: TRBV7-2; d_call: .; cdr3_aa: CASSLAGVRNTGELFF; cdr3_nt: TGTGCCAGCAGCTTAGCGGGAGTCCGGAACACCGGGGAGCTGTTTTTT
j_call: TRBJ2-5; clone_size: .; v_call: TRBV11-3; d_call: TRBD2; cdr3_aa: CASSSGTSGKDETQYF; cdr3_nt: TGTGCCAGCAGTTCCGGGACTAGCGGGAAGGACGAGACCCAGTACTTC
j_call: TRBJ1-1; clone_size: .; v_call: TRBV29-1; d_call: .; cdr3_aa: CSATPGSRFTEAFF; cdr3_nt: TGCAGCGCCACTCCGGGATCGAGGTTCACTGAAGCTTTCTTT
j_call: TRBJ2-3; clone_size: many; v_call: TRBV11-3; d_call: TRBD1; cdr3_aa: CASGQGVSDTQYF; cdr3_nt: TGTGCCAGCGGCCAGGGGGTCTCAGATACGCAGTATTTT
j_call: TRBJ2-1; clone_size: many; v_call: TRBV12-3/TRBV12-4; d_call: .; cdr3_aa: CASRAGTYNEQFF; cdr3_nt: TGTGCCAGCAGGGCGGGCACCTACAATGAGCAGTTCTTC
j_call: TRBJ2-1; clone_size: .; v_call: TRBV12-3/TRBV12-4; d_call: TRBD2; cdr3_aa: CASIPSGHNEQFF; cdr3_nt: TGTGCCAGCATCCCTAGCGGCCACAATGAGCAGTTCTTC
j_call: TRBJ1-5; clone_size: .; v_call: TRBV7-9; d_call: .; cdr3_aa: CASSSREEQPQHF; cdr3_nt: TGTGCCAGCAGCTCCAGGGAAGAACAGCCCCAGCATTTT
j_call: TRBJ2-7; clone_size: .; v_call: TRBV12-3/TRBV12-4; d_call: TRBD1; cdr3_aa: CASSLGRGQGFEEQYF; cdr3_nt: TGTGCCAGCAGTTTAGGCCGGGGACAGGGGTTTGAAGAGCAGTACTTC
j_call: TRBJ1-2; clone_size: few; v_call: TRBV7-2; d_call: TRBD1; cdr3_aa: CASSSPATGGNYGYTF; cdr3_nt: TGTGCCAGCAGCTCTCCGGCGACAGGGGGAAACTATGGCTACACCTTC
j_call: TRBJ1-1; clone_size: .; v_call: TRBV25-1; d_call: .; cdr3_aa: CASSRTDKSFMNTEAFF; cdr3_nt: TGTGCCAGCTCCCGGACTGACAAATCGTTCATGAACACTGAAGCTTTCTTT
j_call: TRBJ2-5; clone_size: .; v_call: TRBV5-4; d_call: .; cdr3_aa: CASSPRGAETQYF; cdr3_nt: TGTGCCAGCAGCCCCCGGGGGGCAGAGACCCAGTACTTC
j_call: TRBJ2-7; clone_size: .; v_call: TRBV27; d_call: .; cdr3_aa: CASSFSIRPDPYEQYF; cdr3_nt: TGTGCCAGCAGTTTCTCTATCCGGCCAGATCCCTACGAGCAGTACTTC
j_call: TRBJ2-6; clone_size: .; v_call: TRBV20-1; d_call: .; cdr3_aa: CSAIPRERAGANVLTF; cdr3_nt: TGCAGTGCCATTCCGAGAGAGCGGGCTGGGGCCAACGTCCTGACTTTC
j_call: TRBJ1-6; clone_size: few; v_call: TRBV2; d_call: .; cdr3_aa: CASTEQTGIGSPLHF; cdr3_nt: TGTGCCAGCACCGAGCAAACAGGGATCGGGTCACCCCTCCACTTT
j_call: TRBJ2-1; clone_size: many; v_call: TRBV5-1; d_call: .; cdr3_aa: CASSFAVNSYNEQFF; cdr3_nt: TGCGCCAGCAGCTTTGCGGTTAACTCCTACAATGAGCAGTTCTTC
j_call: TRBJ2-2; clone_size: .; v_call: TRBV5-4; d_call: .; cdr3_aa: CASSLRAGARSGPGELFF; cdr3_nt: TGTGCCAGCAGCTTGAGGGCAGGGGCCCGGTCGGGCCCCGGGGAGCTGTTTTTT
j_call: TRBJ2-3; clone_size: few; v_call: TRBV27; d_call: TRBD2; cdr3_aa: CASSLGLAGGASTDTQYF; cdr3_nt: TGTGCCAGCAGTCTCGGACTAGCGGGAGGCGCTAGCACAGATACGCAGTATTTT
j_call: TRBJ2-5; clone_size: .; v_call: TRBV7-9; d_call: .; cdr3_aa: CASSTSYEDRETQYF; cdr3_nt: TGTGCCAGCAGCACCTCTTACGAAGATCGAGAGACCCAGTACTTC
j_call: TRBJ2-7; clone_size: .; v_call: TRBV9; d_call: .; cdr3_aa: CASSGRTSYEQYF; cdr3_nt: TGTGCCAGCAGCGGAAGGACCAGCTACGAGCAGTACTTC
j_call: TRBJ2-3; clone_size: few; v_call: TRBV7-2; d_call: TRBD2; cdr3_aa: CASSLAGYTDTQYF; cdr3_nt: TGTGCCAGCAGCCTAGCGGGGTACACAGATACGCAGTATTTT
j_call: TRBJ2-1; clone_size: .; v_call: TRBV20-1; d_call: TRBD1; cdr3_aa: CSARDPDRGYNEQFF; cdr3_nt: TGCAGTGCTAGAGACCCCGACAGGGGCTACAATGAGCAGTTCTTC
j_call: TRBJ2-7; clone_size: .; v_call: TRBV6-2/TRBV6-3; d_call: .; cdr3_aa: CASSSFRDWGYEQYF; cdr3_nt: TGTGCCAGCAGTTCCTTCAGGGATTGGGGCTACGAGCAGTACTTC
j_call: TRBJ2-1; clone_size: many; v_call: TRBV11-2; d_call: TRBD2; cdr3_aa: CASSLVSKRSGTGNEQFF; cdr3_nt: TGTGCCAGCAGCTTAGTCAGTAAGAGGAGCGGGACGGGAAATGAGCAGTTCTTC
j_call: TRBJ2-7; clone_size: few; v_call: TRBV9; d_call: .; cdr3_aa: CASSADPRESVQYF; cdr3_nt: TGTGCCAGCAGCGCCGACCCCAGGGAGTCTGTGCAGTACTTC
j_call: TRBJ2-1; clone_size: few; v_call: TRBV24-1; d_call: TRBD2; cdr3_aa: CATSMGPVLKGGREDNEQFF; cdr3_nt: TGTGCCACCTCCATGGGGCCCGTACTAAAGGGCGGGAGGGAGGACAATGAGCAGTTCTTC
j_call: TRBJ2-6; clone_size: few; v_call: TRBV20-1; d_call: .; cdr3_aa: CSARNSRGANVLTF; cdr3_nt: TGCAGTGCTAGGAATTCACGCGGGGCCAACGTCCTGACTTTC
j_call: TRBJ2-3; clone_size: few; v_call: TRBV5-1; d_call: .; cdr3_aa: CASSLFLRTEITDTQYF; cdr3_nt: TGCGCCAGCAGCTTGTTTCTACGGACGGAGATCACAGATACGCAGTATTTT
j_call: TRBJ2-1; clone_size: .; v_call: TRBV20-1; d_call: .; cdr3_aa: CSARGIAGQTYNEQFF; cdr3_nt: TGCAGTGCTAGGGGGATAGCGGGACAGACATACAATGAGCAGTTCTTC
j_call: TRBJ1-2; clone_size: few; v_call: TRBV12-3/TRBV12-4; d_call: .; cdr3_aa: CASSFGVVDGYTF; cdr3_nt: TGTGCCAGCAGTTTCGGGGTCGTCGATGGCTACACCTTC
j_call: TRBJ1-1; clone_size: many; v_call: TRBV5-6; d_call: .; cdr3_aa: CASSEYQRNTEAFF; cdr3_nt: TGTGCCAGCAGCGAATACCAGAGGAACACTGAAGCTTTCTTT
j_call: TRBJ2-2; clone_size: .; v_call: TRBV2; d_call: .; cdr3_aa: CASEEAGELFF; cdr3_nt: TGTGCCAGTGAGGAGGCCGGGGAGCTGTTTTTT
j_call: TRBJ2-4; clone_size: .; v_call: TRBV6-1; d_call: .; cdr3_aa: CASKAGGVKNIQYF; cdr3_nt: TGTGCCAGCAAGGCAGGGGGGGTCAAAAACATTCAGTACTTC